Reported below is one T cell receptor beta chain. The source of the sample is a study of identical twins. V lost 3 bases and J 6 bases, leaving 18 bases between the germline ends. There are 16 residues in the CDR3. TCRdb re-called the 5' RACE reads through MiXCR, storing one row per CDR3 protein. Among some 330,000 distinct CDR3 sequences listed, roughly 9% were seen once. V usage is TRBV12-3 or TRBV12-4 and J usage is TRBJ2-1, with D tentatively TRBD1 or TRBD2 (6 bases each). Sequences were obtained from naive T cells sorted from blood. The receptor was isolated from a woman between 50 and 59 years old in good health. CDR3 in amino acids: CASSLYPGARLNEQFF. DNA of the CDR3: TGTGCCAGCAGTTTGTACCCGGGGGCGAGGCTCAATGAGCAGTTCTTC.